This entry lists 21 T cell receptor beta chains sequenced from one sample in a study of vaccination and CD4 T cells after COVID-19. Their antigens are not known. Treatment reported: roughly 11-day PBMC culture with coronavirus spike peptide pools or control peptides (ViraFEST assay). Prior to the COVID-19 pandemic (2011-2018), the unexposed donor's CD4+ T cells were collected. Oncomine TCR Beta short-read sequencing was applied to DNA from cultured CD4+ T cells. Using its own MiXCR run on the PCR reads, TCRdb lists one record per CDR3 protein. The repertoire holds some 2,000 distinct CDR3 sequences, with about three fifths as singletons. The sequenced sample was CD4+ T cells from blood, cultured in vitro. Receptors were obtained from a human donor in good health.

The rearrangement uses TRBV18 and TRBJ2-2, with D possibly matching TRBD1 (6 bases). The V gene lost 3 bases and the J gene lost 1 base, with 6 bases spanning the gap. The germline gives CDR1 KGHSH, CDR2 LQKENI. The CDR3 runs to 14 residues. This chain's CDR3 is CASSPGQNTGELFF. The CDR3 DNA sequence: TGTGCCAGCTCACCGGGACAGAACACCGGGGAGCTGTTTTTT.

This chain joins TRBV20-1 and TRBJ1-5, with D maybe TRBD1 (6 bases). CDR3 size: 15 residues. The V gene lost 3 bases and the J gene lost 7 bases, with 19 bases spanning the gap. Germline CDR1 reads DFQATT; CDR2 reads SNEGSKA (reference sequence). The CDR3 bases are TGCAGTGCTAGTGGCGGGGGCTCTAGCTTCCAGCCCCAGCATTTT. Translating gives CSASGGGSSFQPQHF.

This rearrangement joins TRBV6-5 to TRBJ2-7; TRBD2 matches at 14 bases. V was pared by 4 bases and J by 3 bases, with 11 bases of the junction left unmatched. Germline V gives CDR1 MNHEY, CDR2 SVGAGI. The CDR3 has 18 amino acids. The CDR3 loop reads CASSSGTSGSKVGYEQYF. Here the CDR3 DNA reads TGTGCCAGCAGTTCCGGGACTAGCGGGAGTAAAGTGGGCTACGAGCAGTACTTC.

The CDR3 DNA follows: TGTGCCAGCAGCATTCAGGTTGGGACAATAGGTTCACCCCTCCACTTT. Translation gives CASSIQVGTIGSPLHF. V usage is TRBV7-2 and J usage is TRBJ1-6; a possible D gene is TRBD1 (6 bases). Germline CDR1 and CDR2: SGHTA and FQGNSA. V was clipped by 5 bases and J by 9 bases, with 20 bases between them. The length of the CDR3 is 16 residues.

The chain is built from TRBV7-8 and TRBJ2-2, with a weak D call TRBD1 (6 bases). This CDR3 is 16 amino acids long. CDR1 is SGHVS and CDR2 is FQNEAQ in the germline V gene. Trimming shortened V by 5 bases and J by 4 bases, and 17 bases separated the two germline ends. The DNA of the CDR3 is TGTGCCAGCAGCGCCCACAGGGTCGTAAGCACCGGGGAGCTGTTTTTT. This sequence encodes CASSAHRVVSTGELFF.

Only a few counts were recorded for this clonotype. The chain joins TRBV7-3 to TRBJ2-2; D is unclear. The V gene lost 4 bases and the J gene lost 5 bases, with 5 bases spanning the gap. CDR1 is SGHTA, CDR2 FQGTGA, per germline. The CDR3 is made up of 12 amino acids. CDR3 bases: TGTGCCAGCAGCTCGGAGACCGGGGAGCTGTTTTTT. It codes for CASSSETGELFF.

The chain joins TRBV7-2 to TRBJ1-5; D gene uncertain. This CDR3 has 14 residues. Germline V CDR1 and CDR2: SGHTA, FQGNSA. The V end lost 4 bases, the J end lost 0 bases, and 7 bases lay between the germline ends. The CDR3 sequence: CASSSQVSNQPQHF. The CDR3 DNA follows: TGTGCCAGCAGCTCCCAGGTTAGCAATCAGCCCCAGCATTTT.

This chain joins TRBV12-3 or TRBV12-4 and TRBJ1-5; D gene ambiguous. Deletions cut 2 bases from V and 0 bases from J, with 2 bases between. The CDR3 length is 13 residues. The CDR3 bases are TGTGCCAGCAGTTTATATAGCAATCAGCCCCAGCATTTT. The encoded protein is CASSLYSNQPQHF.

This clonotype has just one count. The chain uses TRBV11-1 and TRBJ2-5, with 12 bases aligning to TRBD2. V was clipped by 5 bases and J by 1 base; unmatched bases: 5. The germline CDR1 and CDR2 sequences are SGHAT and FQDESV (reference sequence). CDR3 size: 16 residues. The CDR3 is CASSARLAGVQETQYF. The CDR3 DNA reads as TGTGCCAGCAGCGCAAGACTAGCGGGGGTCCAAGAGACCCAGTACTTC.

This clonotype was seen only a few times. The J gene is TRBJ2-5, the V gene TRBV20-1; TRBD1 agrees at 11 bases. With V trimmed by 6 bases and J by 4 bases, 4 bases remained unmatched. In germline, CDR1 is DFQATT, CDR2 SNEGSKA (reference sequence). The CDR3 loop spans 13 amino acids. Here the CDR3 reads CSATGTGGETQYF. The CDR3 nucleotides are TGCAGTGCAACCGGGACAGGGGGAGAGACCCAGTACTTC.

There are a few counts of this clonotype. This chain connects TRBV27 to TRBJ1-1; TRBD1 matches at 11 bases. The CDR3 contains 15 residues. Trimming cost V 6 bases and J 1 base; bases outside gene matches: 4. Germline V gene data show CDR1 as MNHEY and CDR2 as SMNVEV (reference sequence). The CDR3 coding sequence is TGTGCCAGCAGCCGGGACAGGGGGAAGAACACTGAAGCTTTCTTT. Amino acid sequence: CASSRDRGKNTEAFF.

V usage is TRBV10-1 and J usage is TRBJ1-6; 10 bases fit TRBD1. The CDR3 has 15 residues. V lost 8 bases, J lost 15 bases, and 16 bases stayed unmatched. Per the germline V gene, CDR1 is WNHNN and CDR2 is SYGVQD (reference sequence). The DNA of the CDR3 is TGCGCCAGCCGTTTCGCCTGGGACAGGGGCCCAATCCTCCACTTT. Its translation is CASRFAWDRGPILHF.

CDR3 sequence (DNA): TGTGCCAGCAACACGGGTGCATCTGGGGCCAACGTCCTGACTTTC. Translated, it gives CASNTGASGANVLTF. V and J are TRBV2 and TRBJ2-6; unclear D gene. This CDR3 is built from 15 residues. Germline V gene data show CDR1 as SNHLY and CDR2 as FYNNEI. Trimming took off 7 bases at V and 1 base at J, with 11 bases between the two ends.

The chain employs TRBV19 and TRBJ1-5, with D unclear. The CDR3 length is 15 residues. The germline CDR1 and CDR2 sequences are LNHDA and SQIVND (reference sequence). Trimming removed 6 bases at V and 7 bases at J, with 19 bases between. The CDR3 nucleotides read TGTGCCAGTAGCCCTGGCCGGGTACTGGGCCAGCCCCAGCATTTT. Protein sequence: CASSPGRVLGQPQHF.

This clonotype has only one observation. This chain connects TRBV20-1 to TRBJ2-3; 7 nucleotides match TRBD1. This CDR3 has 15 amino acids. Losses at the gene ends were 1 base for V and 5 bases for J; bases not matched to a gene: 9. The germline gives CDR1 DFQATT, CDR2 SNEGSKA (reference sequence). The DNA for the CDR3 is TGCAGTGCTAGAGTCTGGGACAGCTCTAGAGATACGCAGTATTTT. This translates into CSARVWDSSRDTQYF.

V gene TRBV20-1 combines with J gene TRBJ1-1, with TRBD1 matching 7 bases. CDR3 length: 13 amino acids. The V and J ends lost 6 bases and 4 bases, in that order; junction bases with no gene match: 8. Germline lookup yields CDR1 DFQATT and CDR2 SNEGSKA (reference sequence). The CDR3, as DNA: TGCAGTGCCTCACAGGGGAGGTTCACTGAAGCTTTCTTT. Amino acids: CSASQGRFTEAFF.

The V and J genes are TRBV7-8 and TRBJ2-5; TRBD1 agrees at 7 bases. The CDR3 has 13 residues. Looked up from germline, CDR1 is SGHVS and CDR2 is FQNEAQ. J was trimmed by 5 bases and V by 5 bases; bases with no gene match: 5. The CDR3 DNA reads TGTGCCAGCAGCCGCACAGGGGTGGAGACCCAGTACTTC. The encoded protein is CASSRTGVETQYF.

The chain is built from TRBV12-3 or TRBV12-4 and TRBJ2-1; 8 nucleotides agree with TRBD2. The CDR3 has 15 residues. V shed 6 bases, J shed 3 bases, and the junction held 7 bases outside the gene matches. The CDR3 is CASSIIAGRYNEQFF. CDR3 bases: TGTGCCAGCAGCATCATAGCGGGGCGCTACAATGAGCAGTTCTTC.

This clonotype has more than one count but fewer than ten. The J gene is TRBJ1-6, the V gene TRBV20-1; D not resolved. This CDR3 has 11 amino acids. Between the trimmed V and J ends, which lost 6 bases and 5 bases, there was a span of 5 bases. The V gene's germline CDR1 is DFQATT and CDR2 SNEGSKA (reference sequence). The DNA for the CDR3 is TGCAGTGCAGCACATAATTCACCCCTCCACTTT. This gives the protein CSAAHNSPLHF.

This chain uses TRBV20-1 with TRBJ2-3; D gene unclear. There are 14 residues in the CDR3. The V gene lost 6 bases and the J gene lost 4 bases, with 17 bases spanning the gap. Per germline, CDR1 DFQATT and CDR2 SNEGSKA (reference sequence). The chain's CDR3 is CSAEPSTRADTQYF. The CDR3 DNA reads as TGCAGTGCCGAGCCCAGCACACGCGCAGATACGCAGTATTTT.

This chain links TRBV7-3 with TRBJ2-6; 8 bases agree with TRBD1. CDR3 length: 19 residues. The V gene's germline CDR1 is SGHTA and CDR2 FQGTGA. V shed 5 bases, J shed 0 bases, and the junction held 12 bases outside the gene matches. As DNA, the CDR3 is TGTGCCAGCAGCCCCATCCCCGGACAGGGAAGCTCTGGGGCCAACGTCCTGACTTTC. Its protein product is CASSPIPGQGSSGANVLTF.